This TCR beta chain came from a study of T cell responses to AZD1222 COVID-19 vaccine. Study findings and constraints: Repertoire sampling happened only post peak T cell response. Possibly, clonal diversity was underestimated; donors were largely white British and included more females. Recipients of two AZD1222 doses showed rising Spike-specific TCR breadth and depth.

About this clone: The target antigen is unknown.

Generated by immunoSEQ multiplex PCR, the TCRdb table keeps only in-frame clones and is missing some. The repertoire has roughly 130,000 clones, approximately 85% of them found once; the top ten carry 7.6%. V was trimmed by 5 bases and J by 5 bases, leaving 17 bases between them. The CDR3 runs to 14 residues. CDR1 SGHNT and CDR2 YYREEE come from the germline V gene (reference sequence). This specimen was peripheral blood, taken on day 0 of AZD1222 vaccination. The receptor's source is an adult in good health. The V gene is TRBV5-4, the J gene TRBJ2-7; D is unresolved. DNA of the CDR3: TGTGCCAGCAGTTTGCGGACGCGAAGTGACGAGCAGTACTTC. This codes for CASSLRTRSDEQYF.